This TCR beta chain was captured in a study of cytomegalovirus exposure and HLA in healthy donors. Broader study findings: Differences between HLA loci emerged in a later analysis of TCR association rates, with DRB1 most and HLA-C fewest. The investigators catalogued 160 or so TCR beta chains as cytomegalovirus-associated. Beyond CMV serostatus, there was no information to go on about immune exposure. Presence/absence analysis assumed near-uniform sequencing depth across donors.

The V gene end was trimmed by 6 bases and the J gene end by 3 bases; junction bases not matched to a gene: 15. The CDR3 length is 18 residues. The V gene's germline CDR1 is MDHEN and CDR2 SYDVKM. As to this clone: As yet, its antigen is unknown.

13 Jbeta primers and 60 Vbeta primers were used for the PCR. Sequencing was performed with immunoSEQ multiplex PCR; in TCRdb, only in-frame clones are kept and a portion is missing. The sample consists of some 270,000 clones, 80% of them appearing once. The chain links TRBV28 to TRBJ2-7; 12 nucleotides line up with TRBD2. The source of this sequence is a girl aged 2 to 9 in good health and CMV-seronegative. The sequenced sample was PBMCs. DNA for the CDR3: TGTGCCAGCAGCCGGATCCTAGCGGGAGGGCCGCCTCGCTACGAGCAGTACTTC. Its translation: CASSRILAGGPPRYEQYF. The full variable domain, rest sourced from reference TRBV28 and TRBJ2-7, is DVKVTQSSRYLVKRTGEKVFLECVQDMDHENMFWYRQDPGLGLRLIYFSYDVKMKEKGDIPEGYSVSREKKERFSLILESASTNQTSMYLCASSRILAGGPPRYEQYFGPGTRLTVT.